The subject of this entry is one T cell receptor (beta chain). Its target is not known. Both 60 Vbeta primers and 13 Jbeta primers went into the PCR. Sequenced by immunoSEQ multiplex PCR; TCRdb stores in-frame clones only, minus some. Found here are about 160,000 clones, 60% to 75% of them singletons; the top ten hold around 3%. The data were obtained in a study of cytomegalovirus exposure and HLA in healthy donors. General observations from the study: Earlier analysis yielded a pattern in which most TCR beta V segments were productive about 90% or about 30% of the time. Equally common other TCR beta chains were less clonally expanded than HLA-associated ones, a later analysis found.

Germline-derived CDR1 and CDR2 are SGHNT and YYREEE (reference sequence). The CDR3 is 14 amino acids. Trimming stripped 1 base from V and 3 bases from J, with 10 bases between. The chain uses TRBV5-4 and TRBJ2-5, with a possible D match to TRBD1 (5 bases). Sample: PBMCs. The sequence derives from a woman aged 45-60 years in good health and CMV-seropositive. The DNA for the CDR3 is TGTGCCAGCAGCTTGCCCAGGGCCAAAGAGACCCAGTACTTC. Translation: CASSLPRAKETQYF.